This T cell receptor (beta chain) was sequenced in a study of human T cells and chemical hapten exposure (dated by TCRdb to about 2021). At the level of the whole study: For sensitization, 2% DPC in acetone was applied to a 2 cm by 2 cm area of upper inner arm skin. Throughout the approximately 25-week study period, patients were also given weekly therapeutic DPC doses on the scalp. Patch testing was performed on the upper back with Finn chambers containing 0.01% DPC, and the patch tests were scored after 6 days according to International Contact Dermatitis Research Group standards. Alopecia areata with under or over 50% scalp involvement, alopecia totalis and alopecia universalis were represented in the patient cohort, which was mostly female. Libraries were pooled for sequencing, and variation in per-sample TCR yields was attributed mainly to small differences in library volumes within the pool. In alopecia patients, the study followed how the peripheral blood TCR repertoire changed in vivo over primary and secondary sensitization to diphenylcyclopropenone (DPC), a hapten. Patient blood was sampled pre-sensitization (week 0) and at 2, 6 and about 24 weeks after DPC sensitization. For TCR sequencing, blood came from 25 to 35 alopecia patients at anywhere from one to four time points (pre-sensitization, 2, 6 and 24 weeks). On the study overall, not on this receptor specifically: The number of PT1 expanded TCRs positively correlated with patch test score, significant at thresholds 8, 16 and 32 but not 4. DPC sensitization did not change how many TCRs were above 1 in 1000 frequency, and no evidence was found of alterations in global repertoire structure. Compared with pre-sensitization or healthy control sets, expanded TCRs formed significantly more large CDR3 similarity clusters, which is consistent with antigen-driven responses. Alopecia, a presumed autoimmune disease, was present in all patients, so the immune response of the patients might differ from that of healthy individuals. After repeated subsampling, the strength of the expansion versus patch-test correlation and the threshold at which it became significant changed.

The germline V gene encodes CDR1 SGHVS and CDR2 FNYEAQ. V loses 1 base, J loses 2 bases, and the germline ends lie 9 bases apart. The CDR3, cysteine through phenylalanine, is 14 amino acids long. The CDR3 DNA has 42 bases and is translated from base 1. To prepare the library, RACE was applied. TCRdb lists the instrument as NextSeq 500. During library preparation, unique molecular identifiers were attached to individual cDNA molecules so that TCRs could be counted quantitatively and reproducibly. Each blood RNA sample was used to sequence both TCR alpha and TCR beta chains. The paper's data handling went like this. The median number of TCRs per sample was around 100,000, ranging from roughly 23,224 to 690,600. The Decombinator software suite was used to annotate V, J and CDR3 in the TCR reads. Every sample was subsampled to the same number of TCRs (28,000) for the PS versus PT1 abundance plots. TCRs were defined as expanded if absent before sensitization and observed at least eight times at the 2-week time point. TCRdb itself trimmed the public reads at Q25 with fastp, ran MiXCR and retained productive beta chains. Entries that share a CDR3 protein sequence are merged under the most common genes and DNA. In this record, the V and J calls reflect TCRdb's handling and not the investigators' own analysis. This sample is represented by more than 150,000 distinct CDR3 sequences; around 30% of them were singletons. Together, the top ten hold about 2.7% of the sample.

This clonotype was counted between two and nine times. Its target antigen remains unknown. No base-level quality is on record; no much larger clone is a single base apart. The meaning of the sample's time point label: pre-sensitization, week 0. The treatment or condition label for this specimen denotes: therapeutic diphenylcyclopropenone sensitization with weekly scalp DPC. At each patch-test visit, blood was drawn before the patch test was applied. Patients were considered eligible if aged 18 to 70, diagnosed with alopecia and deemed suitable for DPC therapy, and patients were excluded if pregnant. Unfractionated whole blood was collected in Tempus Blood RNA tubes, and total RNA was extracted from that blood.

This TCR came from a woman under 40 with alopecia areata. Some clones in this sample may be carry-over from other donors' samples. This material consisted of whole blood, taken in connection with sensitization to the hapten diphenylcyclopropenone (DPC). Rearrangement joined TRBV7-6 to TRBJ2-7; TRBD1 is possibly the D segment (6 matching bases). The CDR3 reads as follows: CASSLVGGTYEQYF. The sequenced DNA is TGTGCCAGCAGCTTAGTAGGGGGAACCTACGAGCAGTACTTC. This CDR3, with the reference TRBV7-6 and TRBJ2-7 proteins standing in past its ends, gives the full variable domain GAGVSQSPRYKVTKRGQDVALRCDPISGHVSLYWYRQALGQGPEFLTYFNYEAQQDKSGLPNDRFSAERPEGSISTLTIQRTEQRDSAMYRCASSLVGGTYEQYFGPGTRLTVT.